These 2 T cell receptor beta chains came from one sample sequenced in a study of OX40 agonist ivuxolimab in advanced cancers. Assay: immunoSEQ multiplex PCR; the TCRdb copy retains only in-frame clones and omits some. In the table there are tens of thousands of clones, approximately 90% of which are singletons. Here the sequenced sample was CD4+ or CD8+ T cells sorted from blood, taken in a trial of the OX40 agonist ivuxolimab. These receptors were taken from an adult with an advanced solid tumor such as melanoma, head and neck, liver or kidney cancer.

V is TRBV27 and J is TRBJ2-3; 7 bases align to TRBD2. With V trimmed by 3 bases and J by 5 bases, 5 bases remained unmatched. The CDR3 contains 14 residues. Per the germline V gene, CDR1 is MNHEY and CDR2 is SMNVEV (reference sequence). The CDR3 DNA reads TGTGCCAGCAGTTTCGGACTAGTCAGAGATACGCAGTATTTT. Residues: CASSFGLVRDTQYF.

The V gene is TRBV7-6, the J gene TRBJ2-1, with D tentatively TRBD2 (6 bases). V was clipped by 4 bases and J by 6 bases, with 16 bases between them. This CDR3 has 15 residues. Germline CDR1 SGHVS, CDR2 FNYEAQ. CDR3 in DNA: TGTGCCAGCAGCTCCCAGGTGCGGGGAGGCAATGAGCAGTTCTTC. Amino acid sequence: CASSSQVRGGNEQFF.